Listed below are T cell receptor beta chains from one sample, sequenced in a study of blood T cell repertoires in COVID-19. The method was immunoSEQ multiplex PCR; TCRdb's version includes in-frame clones alone and lacks a portion of them. The data show 25,000 to 40,000 clones, about 85% seen once. Sequences were obtained from peripheral blood. All receptors come from a woman in her fifties or sixties with active COVID-19. Both conserved end residues are trimmed from each CDR3. A D gene is named only where the DNA matches it firmly.

>TRBV9|TRBJ2-2|TRBD2
ASSAGLAGGTGELF
>TRBV6-5|TRBJ1-2|TRBD1
ASRTGRLGYGYT
>TRBV7-9|TRBJ2-1|NA
ASSFGGRGNEQF
>TRBV5-1|TRBJ2-1|NA
ASSPQDRGEQF
>TRBV3-1/TRBV3-2|TRBJ1-1|NA
ASTRGANTEAF
>TRBV4-2|TRBJ2-3|TRBD2
ASSQDPRGGGTDTQY
>TRBV29-1|TRBJ2-7|NA
SVEDRRQANSYEQY
>TRBV2|TRBJ2-7|NA
ASSGQGPYEQY
>TRBV15|TRBJ2-7|TRBD1
ATSRGQGLWEQY
>TRBV4-1|TRBJ2-7|TRBD2
ASSQDGGGFSYEQY
>TRBV20-1|TRBJ2-7|TRBD2
SASTRLAGEQY
>TRBV28|TRBJ2-5|TRBD2
ASSSTIAGGYQETQY
>TRBV6-6|TRBJ2-1|TRBD1
ASSQNTRDRGRNEQF
>TRBV5-1|TRBJ2-2|NA
ASSLVVSNTGELF
>TRBV6-6|TRBJ1-1|NA
ASVPLPGQNTEAF
>TRBV5-1|TRBJ2-3|NA
ASSLRRRGGKGTQY
>TRBV5-1|TRBJ1-6|NA
ASKIGGGGSPLH
>TRBV6-1|TRBJ2-2|NA
ASSEAGPGTNTGELF
>TRBV12-3/TRBV12-4|TRBJ1-2|NA
ASSTPGSYGYT
>TRBV6-5|TRBJ1-2|NA
ASSYTGNMPH
>TRBV7-9|TRBJ1-2|TRBD1
ASTPQGAGGYT
>TRBV5-6|TRBJ2-1|NA
ASSLGLVRNEQF
>TRBV18|TRBJ2-6|TRBD1
ASSGTAQALQETSSGANVLT
>TRBV18|TRBJ2-1|TRBD2
ASSPLTSGGGEQF
>TRBV7-9|TRBJ1-2|TRBD1
ASSRGQYMDYGYT
>TRBV7-9|TRBJ2-1|NA
ASSFQPGRGPLTKQF
>TRBV2|TRBJ1-5|TRBD1
ASRKQGVDNQPQH
>TRBV11-1|TRBJ2-7|TRBD2
ASSRTSGISYEQY
>TRBV5-1|TRBJ2-5|TRBD2
ASSPGLAGFYQETQY
>TRBV11-2|TRBJ1-1|NA
ASSSIGGRGVYEAF
>TRBV18|TRBJ2-1|NA
ASSPYGDRGNEQF
>TRBV3-1/TRBV3-2|TRBJ1-6|NA
ASSHRRPPSNSPLH
>TRBV6-1|TRBJ2-7|TRBD2
ASSDGRVVPYEQY
>TRBV5-6|TRBJ1-1|NA
ASSLAWGQNTEAF
>TRBV2|TRBJ1-6|TRBD1
ASSGTGGWGSPLH
>TRBV30|TRBJ2-3|NA
AWSRSSTDTQY
>TRBV25-1|TRBJ2-1|NA
ASSDTKYNEQF
>TRBV28|TRBJ1-2|NA
ASSLAGGRDYGYT
>TRBV5-1|TRBJ2-7|TRBD2
ASSPRDRTSVYEQY
>TRBV21-1|TRBJ2-3|NA
ASSTVFGGSKADTQY
>TRBV3-1/TRBV3-2|TRBJ2-7|NA
ASSQDLSSYEQY
>TRBV5-3|TRBJ2-2|TRBD2
ARSWLAGGRRNGELF
>TRBV27|TRBJ1-2|NA
ASSRGQIYGYT
>TRBV5-8|TRBJ1-5|TRBD1
ASSSQTGNSNQPQH
>TRBV11-2|TRBJ2-2|TRBD2
ASSLEPSGGLELF
>TRBV7-3|TRBJ2-1|TRBD1
ASSGQGPEQF
>TRBV19|TRBJ2-2|NA
ASTTYRELF
>TRBV4-1|TRBJ2-3|NA
ASSQDGFKIGRGSQY
>TRBV7-2|TRBJ2-7|TRBD1
ASSLGWFGQGSYEQY